The T cell receptor beta chain under discussion was sequenced for a study of blood T cell repertoires in COVID-19. Study details: The study drew acute and convalescent COVID-19 samples from the United States, Italy and Spain.

Libraries were prepared by immunoSEQ multiplex PCR; TCRdb keeps only in-frame clonotypes and omits some of them. The sample consists of around 60,000 clones, about 74% of them appearing once. The V end was cut by 4 bases, the J end by 0 bases, with 13 bases between. The germline V gene encodes CDR1 ENHRY and CDR2 SYGVKD. The CDR3 contains 17 residues. The sequence came from an elderly woman with acute or convalescent COVID-19. The rearrangement uses TRBV10-3 and TRBJ2-6; D might be TRBD2 (6 bases). The source material was peripheral blood. The DNA for the CDR3 is TGTGCCATCAGTGTTGGGGGGTCTATCTCTGGGGCCAACGTCCTGACTTTC. Protein: CAISVGGSISGANVLTF.